This T cell receptor beta chain was identified during a study of T-cell memory formation after mild COVID-19. Per the germline V gene, CDR1 is SGHVS and CDR2 is FQNEAQ. Between the trimmed V and J ends, which lost 2 bases and 5 bases, there was a span of 22 bases. The CDR3 totals 19 residues. TCRdb passed the 5' RACE reads through MiXCR, listing each CDR3 protein once. The table shows around 340,000 distinct CDR3 sequences, with approximately 15% occurring only once. This clonotype has only a few counts. The TCR comes from a man between 18 and 29 years old who had mild COVID-19 (a few samples of this study predate the infection). Cell type and time point are not known. This rearrangement joins TRBV7-8 to TRBJ1-6; D is unclear. The sample was PBMCs or a T cell subset sorted from them (not recorded which). The DNA of the CDR3 is TGTGCCAGCAGCTTACCGGCCTACTCAGGAGTCTCAAATAATTCACCCCTCCACTTT. Translating gives CASSLPAYSGVSNNSPLHF.